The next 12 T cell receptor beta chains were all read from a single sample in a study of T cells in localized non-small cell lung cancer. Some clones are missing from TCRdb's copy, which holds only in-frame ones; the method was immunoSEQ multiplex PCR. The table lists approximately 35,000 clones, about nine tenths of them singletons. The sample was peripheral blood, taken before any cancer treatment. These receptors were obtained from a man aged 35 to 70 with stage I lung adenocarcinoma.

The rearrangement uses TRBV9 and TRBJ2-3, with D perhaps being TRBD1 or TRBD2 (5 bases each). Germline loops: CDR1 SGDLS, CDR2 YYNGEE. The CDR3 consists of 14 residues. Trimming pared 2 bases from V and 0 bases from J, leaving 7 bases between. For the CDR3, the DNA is TGTGCCAGCAGCGTCCGGGACAGCACAGATACGCAGTATTTT. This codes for CASSVRDSTDTQYF.

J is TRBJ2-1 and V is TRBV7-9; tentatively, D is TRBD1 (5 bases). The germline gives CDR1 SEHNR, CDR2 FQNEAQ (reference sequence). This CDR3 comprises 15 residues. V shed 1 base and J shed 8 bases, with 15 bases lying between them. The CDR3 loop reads CASSLGGSRGDEQFF. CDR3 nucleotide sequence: TGTGCCAGCAGCTTAGGGGGTTCTAGGGGCGATGAGCAGTTCTTC. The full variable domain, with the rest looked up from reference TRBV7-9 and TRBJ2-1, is DTGVSQNPRHKITKRGQNVTFRCDPISEHNRLYWYRQTLGQGPEFLTYFQNEAQLEKSRLLSDRFSAERPKGSFSTLEIQRTEQGDSAMYLCASSLGGSRGDEQFFGPGTRLTVL.

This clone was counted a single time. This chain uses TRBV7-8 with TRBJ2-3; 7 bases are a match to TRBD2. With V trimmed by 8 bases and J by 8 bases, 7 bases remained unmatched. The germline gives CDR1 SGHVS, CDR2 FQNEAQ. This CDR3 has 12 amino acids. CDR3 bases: TGTGCCAGCGTACCGGGGGAGGGTACGCAGTATTTT. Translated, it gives CASVPGEGTQYF.

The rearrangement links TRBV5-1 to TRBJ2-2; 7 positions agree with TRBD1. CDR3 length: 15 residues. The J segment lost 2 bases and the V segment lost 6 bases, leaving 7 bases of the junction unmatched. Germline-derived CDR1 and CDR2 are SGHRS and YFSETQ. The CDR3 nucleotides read TGCGCCAGCACGCCTCGACAGGGCAACACCGGGGAGCTGTTTTTT. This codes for CASTPRQGNTGELFF.

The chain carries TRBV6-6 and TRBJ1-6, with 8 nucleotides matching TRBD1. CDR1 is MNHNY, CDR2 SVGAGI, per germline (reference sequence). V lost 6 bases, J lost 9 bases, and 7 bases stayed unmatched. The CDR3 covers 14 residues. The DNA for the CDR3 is TGTGCCAGCAGATTGACAGGGGCACTTTCACCCCTCCACTTT. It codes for CASRLTGALSPLHF.

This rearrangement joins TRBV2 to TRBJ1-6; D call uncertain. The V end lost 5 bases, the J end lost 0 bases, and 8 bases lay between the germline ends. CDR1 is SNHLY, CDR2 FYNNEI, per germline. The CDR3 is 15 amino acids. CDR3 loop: CASSFASSYNSPLHF. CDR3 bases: TGTGCCAGCAGTTTCGCAAGCTCCTATAATTCACCCCTCCACTTT.

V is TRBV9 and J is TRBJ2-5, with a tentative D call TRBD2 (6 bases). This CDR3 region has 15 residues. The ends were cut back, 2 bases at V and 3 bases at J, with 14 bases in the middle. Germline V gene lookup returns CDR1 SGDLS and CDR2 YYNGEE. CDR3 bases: TGTGCCAGCAGCGTGGCCCCGGGAGCGGAAGAGACCCAGTACTTC. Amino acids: CASSVAPGAEETQYF.

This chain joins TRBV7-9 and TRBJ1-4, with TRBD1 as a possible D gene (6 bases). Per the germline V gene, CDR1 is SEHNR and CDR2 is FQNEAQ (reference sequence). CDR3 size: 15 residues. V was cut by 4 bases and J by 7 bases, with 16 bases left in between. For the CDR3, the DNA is TGTGCCAGCAGCTATAACAGGGCGGGGGGTGAAAAACTGTTTTTT. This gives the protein CASSYNRAGGEKLFF.

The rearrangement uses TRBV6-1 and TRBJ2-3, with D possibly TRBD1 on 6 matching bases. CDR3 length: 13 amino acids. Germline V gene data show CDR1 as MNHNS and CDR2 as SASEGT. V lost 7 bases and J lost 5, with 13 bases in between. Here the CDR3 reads CASTRTDRDTQYF. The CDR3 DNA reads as TGTGCCAGCACACGGACAGATAGAGATACGCAGTATTTT.

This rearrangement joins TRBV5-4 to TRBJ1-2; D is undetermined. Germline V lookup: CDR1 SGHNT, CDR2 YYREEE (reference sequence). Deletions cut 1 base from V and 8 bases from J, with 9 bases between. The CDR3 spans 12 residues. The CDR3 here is CASSLRAGGYTF. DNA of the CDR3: TGTGCCAGCAGCTTGCGGGCCGGCGGCTACACCTTC.

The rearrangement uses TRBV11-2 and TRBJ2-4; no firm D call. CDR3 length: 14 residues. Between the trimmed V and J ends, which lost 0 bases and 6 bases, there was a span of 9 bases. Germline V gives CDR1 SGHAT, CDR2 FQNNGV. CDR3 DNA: TGTGCCAGCAGCTTAGACAGGACCTCAAACATTCAGTACTTC. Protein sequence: CASSLDRTSNIQYF.

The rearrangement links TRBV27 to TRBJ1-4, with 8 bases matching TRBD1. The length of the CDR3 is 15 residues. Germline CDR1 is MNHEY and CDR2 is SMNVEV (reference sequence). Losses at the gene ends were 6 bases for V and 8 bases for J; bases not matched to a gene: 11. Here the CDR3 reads CASRRTQGGREKLFF. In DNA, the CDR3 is TGTGCCAGCAGACGCACACAGGGGGGAAGGGAAAAACTGTTTTTT.